The next 23 T cell receptor beta chains were all read from a single sample in a study of cytomegalovirus exposure and HLA in healthy donors. The study ran its PCR with 60 Vbeta and 13 Jbeta primers. Measured with immunoSEQ multiplex PCR; TCRdb has only the in-frame clones, and not every one. Of 100,000 to 150,000 clones in the sample, 83% were seen once. The material sequenced was PBMCs. The receptors originated from a woman in her thirties or forties in good health and CMV-seropositive.

There are a few counts of this clone. The chain joins TRBV5-6 to TRBJ2-5; 8 nucleotides match TRBD2. V was pared by 6 bases and J by 5 bases, with 12 bases of the junction left unmatched. This CDR3 has 15 amino acids. Germline V gene data show CDR1 as SGHDT and CDR2 as YYEEEE. The CDR3 protein is CASTKEAGVLETQYF. In DNA, the CDR3 is TGTGCCAGCACCAAAGAAGCGGGAGTGTTGGAGACCCAGTACTTC.

This rearrangement joins TRBV29-1 to TRBJ2-3; TRBD2 aligns across 10 bases. The germline gives CDR1 SQVTM, CDR2 ANQGSEA. Losses at the gene ends were 4 bases for V and 0 bases for J; bases not matched to a gene: 10. The CDR3 has 17 amino acids. The CDR3 coding sequence is TGCAGCGTTGCGGTAGCGGGAGGCTTTACTAGCACAGATACGCAGTATTTT. It specifies CSVAVAGGFTSTDTQYF.

The genes are TRBV21-1 and TRBJ2-1; TRBD2 reflects the table's D call only, with no check against the DNA. TRBV21-1 is labeled a pseudogene. The CDR3 is 19 residues long. The CDR3 sequence is CANDSRDPPISGRRNEQFF. CDR3 in DNA: TGTGCCAACGATTCCCGGGACCCTCCTATCAGCGGGAGAAGGAATGAGCAGTTCTTC.

The rearrangement links TRBV6-5 to TRBJ2-7; TRBD2 might be the D (6 bases). Germline V lookup: CDR1 MNHEY, CDR2 SVGAGI. V was pared by 6 bases and J by 5 bases, with 20 bases between. The CDR3 totals 15 residues. CDR3 sequence: CASRDAGAGRNEQYF. DNA for the CDR3: TGTGCCAGCAGGGACGCGGGCGCGGGAAGGAACGAGCAGTACTTC.

This chain connects TRBV27 to TRBJ1-2; D is unclear. Trimming took 3 bases from V and 1 from J, leaving 6 bases between them. Looked up from germline, CDR1 is MNHEY and CDR2 is SMNVEV (reference sequence). This CDR3 is 13 amino acids long. The CDR3 sequence is CASSFSVNYGYTF. The CDR3 coding sequence is TGTGCCAGCAGTTTTAGTGTTAACTATGGCTACACCTTC.

The chain recombines TRBV19 with TRBJ2-5; 7 positions match TRBD1. Looked up from germline, CDR1 is LNHDA and CDR2 is SQIVND (reference sequence). V gave up 3 bases and J gave up 5 bases; unmatched junction bases: 3. The CDR3 length is 13 residues. The CDR3 region is CASSMTGWETQYF. As DNA, the CDR3 is TGTGCCAGTAGTATGACAGGGTGGGAGACCCAGTACTTC.

This clone came up once. This chain uses TRBV7-2 with TRBJ2-3, with unresolved D. The CDR3 length is 11 residues. Germline CDR1 is SGHTA and CDR2 is FQGNSA. V was trimmed by 2 bases and J by 7 bases, leaving 4 bases between them. The CDR3 DNA sequence: TGTGCCAGCAGCTTACTTTATACGCAGTATTTT. Protein product: CASSLLYTQYF.

The rearrangement uses TRBV11-2 and TRBJ1-2; tentatively, D is TRBD1 (6 bases). The CDR3 is 14 amino acids. CDR1 is SGHAT and CDR2 is FQNNGV in the germline V gene. Trimming shortened V by 0 bases and J by 8 bases, and 13 bases separated the two germline ends. CDR3 nucleotide sequence: TGTGCCAGCAGCTTAGATTCATGGGGGCCCGGCTACACCTTC. It translates to CASSLDSWGPGYTF. The variable domain in full, with the rest retrieved from reference TRBV11-2 and TRBJ1-2, is EAGVAQSPRYKIIEKRQSVAFWCNPISGHATLYWYQQILGQGPKLLIQFQNNGVVDDSQLPKDRFSAERLKGVDSTLKIQPAKLEDSAVYLCASSLDSWGPGYTFGSGTRLTVV.

This chain joins TRBV28 and TRBJ2-2, with no clear D. CDR1 and CDR2 from the germline V gene are MDHEN and SYDVKM. V lost 3 bases, J lost 8 bases, and 13 bases lay in between. This CDR3 region has 14 residues. The CDR3 protein is CASSFYRVRGELFF. CDR3 DNA: TGTGCCAGCAGTTTTTACAGAGTAAGAGGGGAGCTGTTTTTT.

This chain links TRBV9 with TRBJ2-1; 13 positions match TRBD2. The germline V gene encodes CDR1 SGDLS and CDR2 YYNGEE. Trimming at V came to 5 bases and at J to 4 bases, leaving 6 bases not matched to a gene. The CDR3 loop spans 16 amino acids. In DNA form, the CDR3 reads TGTGCCAGCAGAAAGGGACTAGCGGGAACATACAATGAGCAGTTCTTC. Amino acids: CASRKGLAGTYNEQFF.

The V and J genes are TRBV7-2 and TRBJ1-4; 7 nucleotides line up with TRBD1. V dropped 3 bases and J dropped 5; count of bases not matched to a gene: 6. This CDR3 has 15 residues. Germline CDR1 and CDR2: SGHTA and FQGNSA. The CDR3 loop is CASSLQGVVNEKLFF. The DNA of the CDR3 is TGTGCCAGCAGCTTGCAGGGGGTGGTCAATGAAAAACTGTTTTTT.

The V and J genes are TRBV29-1 and TRBJ2-1; possible D gene TRBD1, 5 bases. The CDR3 runs 10 residues. With 7 bases removed from V and 7 bases from J, the gap between germline ends came to 8 bases. Germline CDR1 SQVTM, CDR2 ANQGSEA. CDR3 DNA sequence: TGCAGCGGCAGGGTTAATGAGCAGTTCTTC. Translation: CSGRVNEQFF.

The sample holds one count of this clone. J is TRBJ2-6 and V is TRBV6-5, with 8 bases identical to TRBD1. CDR1 and CDR2 from the germline V gene are MNHEY and SVGAGI. With V trimmed by 2 bases and J by 4 bases, 4 bases remained unmatched. There are 16 residues in the CDR3. The CDR3 is CASSYQGAPGANVLTF. The CDR3 bases are TGTGCCAGCAGTTACCAGGGGGCGCCCGGGGCCAACGTCCTGACTTTC.

The chain combines TRBV6-5 with TRBJ2-7; 11 positions match TRBD2. This CDR3 comprises 15 residues. V trimming: 2 bases; J trimming: 5 bases; junction bases outside the gene matches: 5. Germline-derived CDR1 and CDR2 are MNHEY and SVGAGI. The CDR3 region is CASSYGTSGADEQYF. CDR3 nucleotides: TGTGCCAGCAGTTACGGGACTAGCGGCGCCGACGAGCAGTACTTC.

The CDR3 loop reads CASSQGRTGLNTEAFF. The CDR3 DNA sequence: TGTGCCAGCAGCCAGGGACGGACAGGACTGAACACTGAAGCTTTCTTT. The genes are TRBV5-4 and TRBJ1-1; 7 nucleotides align to TRBD1. The CDR3 runs 16 residues. The V gene end was trimmed by 4 bases and the J gene end by 0 bases; junction bases not matched to a gene: 9. CDR1 is SGHNT, CDR2 YYREEE, per germline (reference sequence).

V and J are TRBV30 and TRBJ1-2; 8 bases line up with TRBD1. The CDR3 extends over 15 amino acids. Looked up from germline, CDR1 is GTSNPN and CDR2 is SVGIG (reference sequence). The ends lost 5 bases at V and 2 bases at J; junction bases unmatched: 10. CDR3 residues: CAWAGLRGQNYGYTF. The DNA for the CDR3 is TGTGCCTGGGCCGGCCTCAGGGGGCAGAACTATGGCTACACCTTC.

Comment on this clone: One junction end disagrees with the germline gene, perhaps due to a read error. This chain connects TRBV7-7 to TRBJ2-5; 7 nucleotides agree with TRBD1. The CDR3 sequence is 15 residues long. Germline assignment: CDR1 SSHAT and CDR2 FNYEAQ (reference sequence). For the CDR3, the DNA is TGTGCTAGCAGCTTAGCCCACGGGACAGTCCAGACCCAGTACTTC. Its translation: CASSLAHGTVQTQYF. The full variable domain, with the rest looked up from reference TRBV7-7 and TRBJ2-5, is GAGVSQSPRYKVTKRGQDVTLRCDPISSHATLYWYQQALGQGPEFLTYFNYEAQPDKSGLPSDRFSAERPEGSISTLTIQRTEQRDSAMYRCASSLAHGTVQTQYFGPGTRLLVL.

V and J are TRBV28 and TRBJ1-5; maybe TRBD1 (5 bases). With 6 bases removed from V and 0 bases from J, the gap between germline ends came to 18 bases. CDR3 length: 17 amino acids. From germline, CDR1 is MDHEN and CDR2 SYDVKM. CDR3 residues: CASSLSRGSYSNQPQHF. In nucleotides, the CDR3 is TGTGCCAGCAGCCTATCGCGGGGGTCTTATAGCAATCAGCCCCAGCATTTT.

For this clone: Germline is not matched at one junction end, which may reflect a read error. The rearrangement links TRBV7-7 to TRBJ2-3; 9 bases match TRBD2. The germline CDR1 and CDR2 sequences are SSHAT and FNYEAQ (reference sequence). The length of the CDR3 is 14 residues. The CDR3 nucleotides are TGTGCTAGCAGCAATAGCGGGAGAACAGATACGCAGTATTTT. As protein: CASSNSGRTDTQYF. Filled out from reference TRBV7-7 and TRBJ2-3, the complete variable domain reads GAGVSQSPRYKVTKRGQDVTLRCDPISSHATLYWYQQALGQGPEFLTYFNYEAQPDKSGLPSDRFSAERPEGSISTLTIQRTEQRDSAMYRCASSNSGRTDTQYFGPGTRLTVL.

J is TRBJ2-7 and V is TRBV13; possible D gene TRBD2, 6 bases. There are 13 residues in the CDR3. The ends were cut back, 1 base at V and 12 bases at J, with 16 bases in the middle. Germline-derived CDR1 and CDR2 are PRHDT and FYEKMQ (reference sequence). CDR3 nucleotides: TGTGCCAGCAGCTTAGCCCTAGCGTTCCATCTGTACTTC. Protein: CASSLALAFHLYF.

J is TRBJ1-2 and V is TRBV29-1; 8 bases fit TRBD1. Germline values: CDR1 SQVTM, CDR2 ANQGSEA. The CDR3 sequence is 14 residues long. Unmatched junction bases numbered 10, after V lost 3 bases and J lost 7 bases. Here the CDR3 reads CSVDAIATGGGYTF. The CDR3 DNA sequence: TGCAGCGTTGATGCCATCGCTACAGGGGGTGGCTACACCTTC.

The V gene is TRBV5-1, the J gene TRBJ2-1, with TRBD2 matching over 8 bases. The trim removed 0 bases at V and 1 base at J, leaving 9 bases unmatched. Germline values: CDR1 SGHRS, CDR2 YFSETQ. The CDR3 consists of 18 residues. The CDR3 DNA reads as TGCGCCAGCAGCTTGGCCGCCAGCGGGAGTCGATCCTACAATGAGCAGTTCTTC. It is translated as CASSLAASGSRSYNEQFF.

The chain employs TRBV9 and TRBJ2-3; D is unresolved. The V and J ends lost 0 bases and 7 bases respectively, with 12 bases between them. The germline CDR1 and CDR2 sequences are SGDLS and YYNGEE. This CDR3 spans 14 amino acids. Written as DNA, the CDR3 is TGTGCCAGCAGCGTAGCCGGGTCCCCAAATACGCAGTATTTT. It translates to CASSVAGSPNTQYF. The full variable domain, rest sourced from reference TRBV9 and TRBJ2-3, is DSGVTQTPKHLITATGQRVTLRCSPRSGDLSVYWYQQSLDQGLQFLIQYYNGEERAKGNILERFSAQQFPDLHSELNLSSLELGDSALYFCASSVAGSPNTQYFGPGTRLTVL.